This TCR beta chain is drawn from a study of shared T cell receptors in the human thymus. Generated by immunoSEQ multiplex PCR, the TCRdb table keeps only in-frame clones and is missing some. The sample has roughly 550,000 clones, 75% to 85% seen once; the top ten hold about 0.013%. There are a few counts of this clone. CDR1 is SSHAT, CDR2 FNYEAQ, per germline (reference sequence). This CDR3 has 12 amino acids. The same data also went into a second study, on human thymus T cells. From that report: Resections from corrective heart surgery supplied the thymus tissue.

Sample: thymocytes. The V and J genes are TRBV7-7 and TRBJ2-1; 8 bases line up with TRBD1. This TCR was sampled from a boy under two years old with a congenital heart defect. The CDR3 nucleotides read TGTGCTTCAGGGGGCCGCCGCTATGAGCAGTTCTTC. Translating gives CASGGRRYEQFF.